Sequencing of this T cell receptor beta chain was carried out in a study of T cell responses to AZD1222 COVID-19 vaccine (TCRdb year 2021). With regard to the full study: TCR sequencing was performed for about 250 trial participants, of whom about 200 were given two doses of AZD1222 and 26 were given two doses of MenACWY control vaccine. Trial participants were enrolled by age into subgroups of 18-55, 56-69 and 70-plus years, and roughly 150, 30 and 60 TCR-sequenced participants, respectively, were included in these subgroups. Study-level results and caveats: Because no day 14 peak-response samples were available, the repertoires could be characterized only after the peak T cell response. Reportedly, close to half of the unique spike-specific TCRs recognized epitopes lying outside the regions that are mutated in the B.1.351 and B.1.1.7 variants. Most participants were white British and females outnumbered males, and the authors suggested that clonal diversity may have been underestimated. Conclusions about previously exposed vaccinees were limited because only a handful of AZD1222 recipients were SARS-CoV-2 seropositive at baseline. After two AZD1222 doses, both the breadth and the depth of spike-specific TCRs were significantly higher than at day 0 and than in MenACWY recipients. In the small 56-69-year group, the increase in depth fell short of significance, most likely because of low power. The whole spike protein was spanned by vaccine-associated CD4 TCRs, and dominant responses were seen in regions 160-218 and 743-854.

Worth noting for this clone: Its specific antigen is unknown. No much larger clone is present one base from it, and per-base qualities are unavailable.

The sample's time point label, in plain terms: about 28 days (+/-7) after the second vaccine dose. Because spike-specific TCR depth and breadth did not differ between the two schedules, AZD1222 recipients who got a second dose at roughly 4 weeks were pooled with those who got a second dose at roughly 12 weeks. The vaccinee samples were drawn from two UK trials, COV001 and COV002, one of which was a single-blind randomized controlled phase 2/3 trial testing AZD1222 (ChAdOx1 nCoV-19) in healthy adults. For TCRbeta chain sequencing, PBMC samples were collected from trial participants at day 0 and at day 28 after the second dose. As encoded in the germline V gene, CDR1 is SQVTM while CDR2 is ANQGSEA. From cysteine to phenylalanine, the CDR3 is 12 amino acids long. Solely the CDR3 DNA is kept, with 36 bases framed from the first base. The junction shows trimming of 4 bases on V and 2 bases on J, plus 8 bases between the germline ends.

The CDR3 regions of human TCRbeta chains were subjected to immunosequencing. In the source study's methods: Repertoire TCRs were checked for matches against a reference library of SARS-CoV-2-specific TCRs that had been generated using the MIRA antigen-specificity platform. Breadth meant the fraction of unique TCRs that were SARS-CoV-2-associated, whereas depth meant the fraction of total T cells that were SARS-CoV-2-associated. Using the MIRA data, each spike-specific TCR was assigned both to the spike region to which the TCR was reactive and to a CD4 or CD8 class. Log10-transformed breadth and depth values were compared by one-way ANOVA with Sidak's multiple comparisons tests. TCRdb carries this immuneACCESS record with in-frame sequences only. Its versions omit some clonotypes, under half of them owing to an unresolved V gene in the studies checked, with the rest unexplained. That table furnishes V, J and clone size, whereas the DNA furnished D and trimming. The sample includes 150,000 to 200,000 clones, with 88% observed a single time. The ten largest clones capture approximately 10% of the sample.

This material consisted of peripheral blood, taken 28 days after the second AZD1222 dose. This sequence uses TRBV29-1 and TRBJ2-5; a tentative D match to TRBD2 spans 5 bases. The receptor's source is an adult who received the AZD1222 COVID-19 vaccine. Here is the DNA: TGCAGCGTTGTAGCGCAGCAAGAGACCCAGTACTTC. It codes for CSVVAQQETQYF. Outside the CDR3, residues come from the reference TRBV29-1 and TRBJ2-5 proteins, so the full variable domain is: SAVISQKPSRDICQRGTSLTIQCQVDSQVTMMFWYRQQPGQSLTLIATANQGSEATYESGFVIDKFPISRPNLTFSTLTVSNMSPEDSSIYLCSVVAQQETQYFGPGTRLLVL.